The 27 T cell receptor beta chains below all came from one sample that was sequenced in a study of cytomegalovirus exposure and HLA in healthy donors. Profiled with immunoSEQ multiplex PCR; TCRdb holds only in-frame clones, not every one. The data contain around 150,000 clones, about 91% of them singletons. The sample comprised PBMCs. The receptors here all came from a woman under 30 in good health and CMV-seropositive.

The chain links TRBV11-2 to TRBJ1-2, with TRBD1 matching 7 bases. The J segment lost 8 bases and the V segment lost 4 bases, leaving 7 bases of the junction unmatched. Germline-derived CDR1 and CDR2 are SGHAT and FQNNGV. There are 13 residues in the CDR3. CDR3: CASSSGTAGGYTF. The CDR3 DNA reads as TGTGCCAGCAGCTCGGGGACAGCGGGCGGCTACACCTTC.

This clone was picked up one time. This chain connects TRBV18 to TRBJ1-1, with D perhaps TRBD1 (6 bases). CDR1 KGHSH and CDR2 LQKENI come from the germline V gene. The CDR3 consists of 15 residues. V lost 0 bases to trimming and J lost 0 bases, with 8 bases between them. The DNA of the CDR3 is TGTGCCAGCTCACCACCTACAGGGTTGAACACTGAAGCTTTCTTT. This codes for CASSPPTGLNTEAFF.

The V gene is TRBV15, the J gene TRBJ2-2; maybe TRBD2 (6 bases). The CDR3 spans 20 residues. The V gene lost 4 bases and the J gene lost 1 base, with 25 bases spanning the gap. CDR1 and CDR2 from the germline V gene are LNHNV and YYDKDF (reference sequence). DNA of the CDR3: TGTGCCACCAGCATTAGCGGACCAATCCAGCCAAATGAGAACACCGGGGAGCTGTTTTTT. It specifies CATSISGPIQPNENTGELFF.

CDR3 in amino acids: CASSRTQGAKNIQYF. CDR3 DNA sequence: TGTGCCAGCAGTCGGACACAGGGGGCCAAAAACATTCAGTACTTC. The rearrangement joins TRBV28 to TRBJ2-4; 7 nucleotides match TRBD1. V shed 5 bases and J 1 base; nucleotides not matched to a gene: 5. CDR3 length: 15 residues. Germline loops: CDR1 MDHEN, CDR2 SYDVKM.

The chain has TRBV9 and TRBJ2-7; possible D gene TRBD2, 6 bases. V gave up 4 bases and J gave up 5 bases, with 13 bases separating them. The germline gives CDR1 SGDLS, CDR2 YYNGEE. The CDR3 is 13 amino acids. The DNA for the CDR3 is TGTGCCAGCAGCCTTCGGGAGACCCACGAGCAGTACTTC. It encodes CASSLRETHEQYF.

The chain uses TRBV6-1 and TRBJ2-5; 10 positions match TRBD2. The CDR3 covers 15 residues. V gave up 1 base and J gave up 1 base; unmatched junction bases: 0. CDR1 is MNHNS, CDR2 SASEGT, per germline. This CDR3 is CASSEGTSGQETQYF. The CDR3 bases are TGTGCCAGCAGTGAAGGGACTAGCGGCCAAGAGACCCAGTACTTC.

V usage is TRBV28 and J usage is TRBJ2-6; no firm D call. Germline V gene data show CDR1 as MDHEN and CDR2 as SYDVKM. V was pared by 2 bases and J by 1 base, with 6 bases between. The CDR3 covers 15 residues. CDR3 DNA sequence: TGTGCCAGCAGTTTAACAGTGTCTGGGGCCAACGTCCTGACTTTC. The encoded protein is CASSLTVSGANVLTF.

The rearrangement joins TRBV5-4 to TRBJ2-1; a possible D gene is TRBD2 (6 bases). The CDR3 has 15 residues. CDR1 is SGHNT, CDR2 YYREEE, per germline (reference sequence). V was cut by 4 bases and J by 2 bases, with 13 bases left in between. CDR3 loop: CASSGGLGTYNEQFF. CDR3 nucleotides: TGTGCCAGCAGCGGGGGACTCGGGACCTACAATGAGCAGTTCTTC.

The rearrangement links TRBV6-5 to TRBJ1-1; no definite D call. The CDR3 length is 16 residues. The V gene's germline CDR1 is MNHEY and CDR2 SVGAGI. The V end was cut by 0 bases, the J end by 8 bases, with 19 bases between. DNA of the CDR3: TGTGCCAGCAGTTACTCGGTCGGCAGTCGTGTCGGGGAAGCTTTCTTT. Protein sequence: CASSYSVGSRVGEAFF.

The V gene is TRBV2, the J gene TRBJ1-6, with TRBD1 matching over 8 bases. The V gene's germline CDR1 is SNHLY and CDR2 FYNNEI. The CDR3 is 15 amino acids. After removal of 8 bases from V and 10 bases from J, the junction contained 13 bases not matched to a gene. The CDR3 here is CASGASGQGGSPLHF. CDR3 coding DNA: TGTGCCAGCGGAGCCTCCGGACAGGGTGGCTCACCCCTCCACTTT.

This clone was seen a single time. J is TRBJ1-6 and V is TRBV28; D is ambiguous. Germline V CDR1 and CDR2: MDHEN, SYDVKM. The germline V and J ends were trimmed by 6 bases and 7 bases, with 13 bases remaining between them. CDR3 length equals 14 residues. CDR3 nucleotides: TGTGCCAGCAGGACAACAGTTCAGAATTCACCCCTCCACTTT. Its translation: CASRTTVQNSPLHF.

The V and J genes are TRBV7-8 and TRBJ1-5; D gene unclear. V shed 6 bases and J shed 7 bases, with 25 bases lying between them. The CDR3 is made up of 17 amino acids. Looked up from germline, CDR1 is SGHVS and CDR2 is FQNEAQ. The CDR3 region is CASRASSTGEGGQPQHF. CDR3 DNA: TGTGCCAGCAGGGCCAGCTCGACCGGGGAGGGAGGGCAGCCCCAGCATTTT.

The V call is TRBV6-5, the J call TRBJ2-2; 10 nucleotides line up with TRBD2. CDR3 length: 15 residues. V shed 7 bases, J shed 2 bases, and the junction held 4 bases outside the gene matches. Germline CDR1 reads MNHEY; CDR2 reads SVGAGI. CDR3 in amino acids: CASKSGGANTGELFF. The CDR3 bases are TGTGCCAGCAAGAGCGGGGGGGCAAACACCGGGGAGCTGTTTTTT.

The rearrangement links TRBV6-5 to TRBJ1-6; 8 bases are a match to TRBD1. There are 15 residues in the CDR3. CDR1 is MNHEY, CDR2 SVGAGI, per germline. V was clipped by 0 bases and J by 8 bases; unmatched bases: 3. This CDR3 reads CASSYSGQGHSPLHF. For the CDR3, the DNA is TGTGCCAGCAGTTACTCTGGACAGGGTCATTCACCCCTCCACTTT.

The gene calls are TRBV5-1 and TRBJ2-7, with 7 bases lining up with TRBD2. J lost 3 bases, V lost 0 bases, and 6 bases had no gene match. CDR1 is SGHRS and CDR2 is YFSETQ in the germline V gene. This CDR3 comprises 15 residues. Here the CDR3 reads CASSLGGLAVYEQYF. CDR3 nucleotides: TGCGCCAGCAGCTTGGGGGGCCTAGCGGTCTACGAGCAGTACTTC. Variable domain in full (rest from reference TRBV5-1 and TRBJ2-7): KAGVTQTPRYLIKTRGQQVTLSCSPISGHRSVSWYQQTPGQGLQFLFEYFSETQRNKGNFPGRFSGRQFSNSRSEMNVSTLELGDSALYLCASSLGGLAVYEQYFGPGTRLTVT.

The DNA for the CDR3 is TGTGCCAGCAGTTTCCCCAGCACCGGGGAGCTGTTTTTT. Encoded protein: CASSFPSTGELFF. The chain carries TRBV28 and TRBJ2-2; D remains ambiguous. There are 13 residues in the CDR3. Germline CDR1 is MDHEN and CDR2 is SYDVKM. Trimming removed 3 bases at V and 4 bases at J, with 6 bases between.

The chain couples TRBV10-1 to TRBJ2-7, with 10 bases that match TRBD2. After removal of 4 bases from V and 2 bases from J, the junction contained 5 bases not matched to a gene. From germline, CDR1 is WNHNN and CDR2 SYGVQD (reference sequence). The CDR3 covers 15 residues. The CDR3 reads CASSGQLAGTYEQYF. CDR3 sequence (DNA): TGCGCCAGCAGTGGTCAACTAGCGGGGACCTACGAGCAGTACTTC.

The chain joins TRBV30 to TRBJ1-2; 10 bases map to TRBD1. CDR1 is GTSNPN and CDR2 is SVGIG in the germline V gene (reference sequence). The V gene end was trimmed by 5 bases and the J gene end by 6 bases; junction bases not matched to a gene: 3. The CDR3 spans 12 residues. The CDR3 protein is CAWDRGHHGYTF. In DNA, the CDR3 is TGTGCCTGGGACAGGGGGCATCATGGCTACACCTTC. Full variable domain (missing parts from reference TRBV30 and TRBJ1-2): SQTIHQWPATLVQPVGSPLSLECTVEGTSNPNLYWYRQAAGRGLQLLFYSVGIGQISSEVPQNLSASRPQDRQFILSSKKLLLSDSGFYLCAWDRGHHGYTFGSGTRLTVV.

This clone was counted a few times. The rearrangement joins TRBV5-1 to TRBJ2-7; D possibly corresponds to TRBD1 (6 bases). Trimming left V 2 bases short and J 7 bases short, with 13 bases between. Germline V gene lookup returns CDR1 SGHRS and CDR2 YFSETQ. The CDR3 consists of 13 residues. Written as DNA, the CDR3 is TGCGCCAGCAGCTTAATGGACAGTACGGAGCAGTACTTC. This sequence encodes CASSLMDSTEQYF.

The chain recombines TRBV5-8 with TRBJ2-2, with D maybe TRBD1 (5 bases). CDR1 is SGHTS, CDR2 YDEGEE, per germline. V gave up 4 bases and J gave up 4 bases, with 14 bases separating them. The CDR3 runs 15 residues. CDR3 amino acids: CASSRTPDSTGELFF. The CDR3 DNA is TGTGCCAGCAGCAGAACCCCCGACAGCACCGGGGAGCTGTTTTTT.

This clone came up once. The genes are TRBV2 and TRBJ2-1; tentatively, D is TRBD2 (7 bases). V lost 1 base and J 8 bases, leaving 15 bases between the germline ends. The CDR3 runs to 15 residues. Germline V gene sequence: CDR1 SNHLY, CDR2 FYNNEI. The CDR3 sequence is CASSEGTGRVDEQFF. Here the CDR3 DNA reads TGTGCCAGCAGTGAAGGCACAGGGAGGGTCGATGAGCAGTTCTTC.

The J gene is TRBJ2-1, the V gene TRBV11-2; D remains unclear. The ends were cut back, 2 bases at V and 8 bases at J, with 10 bases in the middle. The CDR3 has 13 amino acids. From germline, CDR1 is SGHAT and CDR2 FQNNGV. The CDR3 is CASSLSRLYEQFF. CDR3 sequence (DNA): TGTGCCAGCAGCTTATCCCGTCTCTATGAGCAGTTCTTC.

This rearrangement joins TRBV6-5 to TRBJ2-7, with TRBD1 as a possible D gene (6 bases). In germline, CDR1 is MNHEY, CDR2 SVGAGI. Trimming took 7 bases from V and 0 from J, leaving 16 bases between them. This CDR3 spans 15 amino acids. The CDR3 loop reads CASTYATGSSYEQYF. CDR3 DNA: TGTGCCAGCACCTACGCAACAGGGAGCTCCTACGAGCAGTACTTC.

The chain has TRBV2 and TRBJ2-2; 12 bases are a match to TRBD2. With V trimmed by 10 bases and J by 0 bases, 9 bases remained unmatched. The CDR3 runs to 17 residues. Germline V gives CDR1 SNHLY, CDR2 FYNNEI. CDR3 loop: CATRRLAGAANTGELFF. CDR3 bases: TGTGCCACCCGGAGACTAGCGGGAGCCGCGAACACCGGGGAGCTGTTTTTT. The variable domain in full, completed from reference TRBV2 and TRBJ2-2, reads EPEVTQTPSHQVTQMGQEVILRCVPISNHLYFYWYRQILGQKVEFLVSFYNNEISEKSEIFDDQFSVERPDGSNFTLKIRSTKLEDSAMYFCATRRLAGAANTGELFFGEGSRLTVL.

This clone was seen only a few times. The CDR3 is CAWGAQDSIAYGYTF. As DNA, the CDR3 is TGTGCCTGGGGGGCCCAGGACAGTATCGCCTATGGCTACACCTTC. The genes are TRBV30 and TRBJ1-2, with a weak D call TRBD1 (6 bases). The CDR3 totals 15 residues. The germline V and J ends were trimmed by 5 bases and 4 bases, with 20 bases remaining between them. The germline gives CDR1 GTSNPN, CDR2 SVGIG (reference sequence).

The chain recombines TRBV15 with TRBJ2-3; 8 bases align to TRBD1. CDR1 and CDR2 (germline): LNHNV, YYDKDF (reference sequence). The J segment lost 4 bases and the V segment lost 2 bases, leaving 8 bases of the junction unmatched. The CDR3 sequence is 16 residues long. CDR3 sequence reads: CATSRHQGAVADTQYF. In DNA form, the CDR3 reads TGTGCCACCAGCAGACACCAGGGGGCTGTAGCAGATACGCAGTATTTT.

This clone was observed a handful of times. This rearrangement joins TRBV2 to TRBJ1-2, with 7 nucleotides matching TRBD1. V shed 3 bases and J 3 bases; nucleotides not matched to a gene: 4. This CDR3 contains 14 residues. CDR1 and CDR2 from the germline V gene are SNHLY and FYNNEI. The CDR3 nucleotides read TGTGCCAGCAGTGAGCGCAGGGGGGACTATGGCTACACCTTC. Protein: CASSERRGDYGYTF.